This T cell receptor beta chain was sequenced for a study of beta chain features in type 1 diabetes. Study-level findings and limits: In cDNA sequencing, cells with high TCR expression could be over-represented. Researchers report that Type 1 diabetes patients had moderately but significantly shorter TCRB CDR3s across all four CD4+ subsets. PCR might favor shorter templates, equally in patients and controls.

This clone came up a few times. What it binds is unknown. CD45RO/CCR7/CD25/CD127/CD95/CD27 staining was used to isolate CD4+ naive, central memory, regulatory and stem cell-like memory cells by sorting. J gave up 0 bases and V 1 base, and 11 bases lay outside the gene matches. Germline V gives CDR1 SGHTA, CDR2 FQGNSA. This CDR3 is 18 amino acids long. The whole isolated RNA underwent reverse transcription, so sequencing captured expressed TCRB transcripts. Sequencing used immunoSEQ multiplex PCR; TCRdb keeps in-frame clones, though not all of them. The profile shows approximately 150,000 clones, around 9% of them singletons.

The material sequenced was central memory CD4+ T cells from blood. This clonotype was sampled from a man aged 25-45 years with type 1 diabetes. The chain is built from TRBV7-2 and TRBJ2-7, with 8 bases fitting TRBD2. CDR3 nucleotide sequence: TGTGCCAGCAGCTTAGTTAGCGGGGATGAGGGGAGCTCCTACGAGCAGTACTTC. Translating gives CASSLVSGDEGSSYEQYF. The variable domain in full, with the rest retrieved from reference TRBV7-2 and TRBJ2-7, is GAGVSQSPSNKVTEKGKDVELRCDPISGHTALYWYRQSLGQGLEFLIYFQGNSAPDKSGLPSDRFSAERTGGSVSTLTIQRTQQEDSAVYLCASSLVSGDEGSSYEQYFGPGTRLTVT.